These T cell receptor beta chains were read from a single sample in a study of T cells after yellow fever vaccination. TCRdb independently ran MiXCR on the 5' RACE reads; one entry per CDR3 protein. The sample lists around 400,000 distinct CDR3 sequences; 9.5% to 13% were seen once. Here the sequenced sample was PBMCs, taken on the day of the first yellow fever vaccination. The origin of the receptors is a man between 18 and 29 years old who received the YFV17D yellow fever vaccine. The CDR3 runs from the conserved cysteine through the conserved F or W. A D gene is named only where the DNA matches it firmly. Expanded clones get a size class; other rows say once, few or many, or leave the size out.

J,size,V,D,CDR3,DNA
TRBJ1-1,few,TRBV19,-,CASRSTGAGFMNTEAFF,TGTGCCAGTAGGAGCACGGGGGCGGGCTTTATGAACACTGAAGCTTTCTTT
TRBJ2-1,many,TRBV7-2,-,CASSFWGTNEQFF,TGTGCCAGCAGCTTTTGGGGGACCAATGAGCAGTTCTTC
TRBJ1-5,-,TRBV6-4,-,CASSDSTTADNQPQHF,TGTGCCAGCAGTGACTCAACGACAGCCGACAATCAGCCCCAGCATTTT
TRBJ2-1,-,TRBV7-7,-,CASSFARGNEQFF,TGTGCTAGCAGCTTTGCCCGCGGCAATGAGCAGTTCTTC
TRBJ1-1,few,TRBV7-2,-,CASSIGGSRLEAFF,TGTGCCAGCAGCATTGGGGGGAGTCGCTTAGAAGCTTTCTTT
TRBJ2-3,-,TRBV2,-,CASTEGLATDTQYF,TGTGCCAGCACCGAGGGGCTAGCAACAGATACGCAGTATTTT
TRBJ2-3,-,TRBV6-6,TRBD2,CASSRGDTDTQYF,TGTGCCAGCAGCCGGGGGGACACAGATACGCAGTATTTT
TRBJ2-3,few,TRBV4-1,-,CASSIQGQGTDTQYF,TGCGCCAGCAGCATACAGGGCCAAGGCACAGATACGCAGTATTTT
TRBJ1-2,few,TRBV20-1,TRBD1,CSAGTGGFFGYTF,TGCAGTGCTGGGACAGGGGGCTTCTTTGGCTACACCTTC
TRBJ2-7,-,TRBV3-1,TRBD1,CASSPGQGVREQYF,TGTGCCAGCAGCCCGGGACAGGGGGTTCGAGAGCAGTACTTC
TRBJ2-3,few,TRBV19,-,CASTPGHSTDTQYF,TGTGCCAGCACGCCGGGACACAGCACAGATACGCAGTATTTT
TRBJ1-3,-,TRBV28,-,CASTTSDSGNTIYF,TGTGCCAGCACAACGTCTGACTCTGGAAACACCATATATTTT
TRBJ1-1,-,TRBV15,TRBD1,CATSRSQGWTEAFF,TGTGCCACCAGCAGATCACAGGGGTGGACTGAAGCTTTCTTT
TRBJ1-6,few,TRBV9,-,CASSVGGGYNSPLHF,TGTGCCAGCAGCGTAGGAGGAGGGTATAATTCACCCCTCCACTTT
TRBJ1-6,-,TRBV7-2,-,CASSFGRAGVSPLHF,TGTGCCAGCAGCTTCGGGCGGGCCGGGGTTTCACCCCTCCACTTT
TRBJ2-3,-,TRBV14,TRBD1,CASSQRGLSTDTQYF,TGTGCCAGCAGCCAAAGGGGGCTGAGCACAGATACGCAGTATTTT
TRBJ2-3,few,TRBV4-1,-,CASRGEDKGRTQYF,TGCGCCAGCCGGGGAGAGGACAAAGGCCGTACGCAGTATTTT
TRBJ2-2,-,TRBV5-1,TRBD2,CASSLERGAQTGELFF,TGCGCCAGCAGCTTGGAGCGGGGCGCACAAACCGGGGAGCTGTTTTTT
TRBJ2-4,many,TRBV4-3,-,CASSPGTSTDIQYF,TGCGCCAGCAGCCCCGGGACAAGCACGGACATTCAGTACTTC
TRBJ2-7,-,TRBV6-1,TRBD1,CASSARDREEQYF,TGTGCCAGCAGTGCACGGGACAGGGAAGAGCAGTACTTC
TRBJ1-2,few,TRBV12-3/TRBV12-4,TRBD1,CASRATGGHGYTF,TGTGCCAGCAGGGCCACAGGGGGCCATGGCTACACCTTC
TRBJ2-5,few,TRBV27,-,CASNLPRQATQYF,TGTGCCAGCAACTTACCACGCCAGGCGACCCAGTACTTC
TRBJ2-1,few,TRBV7-2,TRBD2,CASSLSSGGPNEQFF,TGTGCCAGCAGCTTATCCAGCGGGGGCCCCAACGAGCAGTTCTTC